The clone carrying this TCR beta chain was detected many times. Antigen specificity is unknown. MiXCR was run by TCRdb on the multiplex PCR reads, yielding one entry per CDR3 protein. The table lists 20,000 or so distinct CDR3 sequences, approximately 42% of them singletons. The sample originates from a study of breast tumors, draining lymph nodes, adjacent tissues. Study-level results: Tumors had less TCR diversity than lymph nodes, more than nontumor tissue. Data only fit, rather than demonstrated, lymph node origin of most tumor T cells. Luminal-like breast cancer showed significantly higher tumor–nontumor repertoire similarity than basal-like.

CDR1 and CDR2 from the germline V gene are SNHLY and FYNNEI. Trimming shortened V by 2 bases and J by 1 base, and 17 bases separated the two germline ends. CDR3 length equals 17 residues. The TCR sequence derives from a female donor with breast cancer. Some clones in this sample may be carry-over from other donors' samples. Material for sequencing was breast tumor tissue. The chain links TRBV2 to TRBJ1-1; tentative D call: TRBD1 (6 bases). CDR3 amino acids: CASSEFVWGAPNTEAFF. The CDR3 DNA sequence: TGTGCCAGCAGTGAATTTGTATGGGGGGCCCCGAACACTGAAGCTTTCTTT.